This record covers a single TCR beta chain. Its specific antigen is unknown. No per-base quality is available; no much larger clone lies one base away. In Seattle, one collaborating source enrolled patients while the infection was active and tracked those patients longitudinally over the course of disease. Whole blood was collected in K2EDTA tubes by collaborating institutions according to the institutions' own protocols. For TCRbeta analysis, collaborators shipped samples as frozen whole blood, isolated PBMCs, or DNA extracted from either of those sample types. TCRbeta CDR3 regions were amplified from genomic DNA using the immunoSEQ Assay, a bias-controlled multiplex PCR. Per the source publication's procedure: Nucleated cell counts per sample were estimated from amplification of reference gene primers within the assay. To quantify the absolute abundance of each unique TCRbeta CDR3 rearrangement, sequence reads were collapsed and filtered. For each sample, productive Simpson clonality was calculated as the square root of Simpson's diversity index over productive rearrangements. The table was pulled from immuneACCESS by TCRdb, which kept in-frame rearrangements only. Such tables lose some clones; where checked, under half of the loss comes from unresolved V genes, and the rest has no known cause. The DNA was the basis for D and trimming; V, J and clone size are from that table. Here the sample has about half a million clones; nearly 90% occur a single time. The top ten hold roughly 1% of the sample.

This specimen comes from a study of blood T cell repertoires in COVID-19 (dated by TCRdb to 2019 to 2021). With regard to the full study: Samples covering the acute and convalescent phases of COVID-19 were provided by collaborators in the United States, Italy and Spain. The prospective study material was composed of cDNA or gDNA derived from T cells, B-cell-depleted T cells, or PBMCs. The dataset comprised deeply sampled blood TCRbeta repertoires from subjects exposed to, actively infected with, or recovered from COVID-19. The repertoires were released in a freely available public database intended as a resource for research on the immune response to SARS-CoV-2. Samples came from the ongoing ImmuneRACE study (first 160 participants) plus 1,254 subjects from 6 global collaborators. A de-identified subject ID, COVID-19 status, age in years and sex were almost always included in the sample metadata. Where HLA class I and class II types were available, the types were taken from metadata supplied by the sample provider, not from assay-based typing.

On the study overall, not on this receptor specifically: How much clinical and demographic metadata was included differed by source and by participant, and the metadata was provided uncurated.

The sample taken for sequencing was peripheral blood. The clonotype comes from a man between 18 and 35 years old with COVID-19, enrolled during active disease.

The CDR3 protein sequence reads: CASSPAGVGTDTQYF. In nucleotides, the sequence is TGTGCCAGCAGCCCCGCGGGGGTGGGGACAGATACGCAGTATTTT. Recombination linked TRBV7-9 to TRBJ2-3; the junction holds 7 bases that match TRBD2. V and J are trimmed by 5 bases and 3 bases, and the gene matches miss 8 bases of the junction. Taken from the germline V gene (reference sequence), the CDR1 and CDR2 loops are SEHNR and FQNEAQ. From the cysteine through the phenylalanine, the CDR3 covers 15 amino acids. The only DNA kept is the CDR3, 45 bases in frame from the first base.